Listed here are 26 T cell receptor beta chains from one sample, sequenced in a study of cytomegalovirus exposure and HLA in healthy donors. Amplification used 60 Vbeta primers and 13 Jbeta primers. Assay used: immunoSEQ multiplex PCR; TCRdb lists only in-frame clones, some missing. The sample includes 55,000 to 85,000 clones. The specimen sequenced was PBMCs. The receptor set was obtained from a female donor in good health and CMV-seropositive.

Points on this clone: Different DNA sequences within this sample yield the same CDR3. The rearrangement links TRBV4-3 to TRBJ2-2; 14 bases agree with TRBD2. Germline V gene data show CDR1 as LGHNA and CDR2 as YSLEER. V lost 3 bases to trimming and J lost 0 bases; unmatched junction nucleotides: 6. The CDR3 runs 19 residues. The CDR3 DNA reads as TGCGCCAGCAGCCATGAGGGACTAGCGGGAGTAGCGAACACCGGGGAGCTGTTTTTT. This translates into CASSHEGLAGVANTGELFF.

This chain uses TRBV18 with TRBJ2-7, with TRBD2 matching 7 bases. The CDR3 length is 13 residues. CDR1 is KGHSH, CDR2 LQKENI, per germline. With 3 bases clipped from V and 1 base from J, the junction kept 0 bases outside the gene matches. CDR3 in amino acids: CASSPGGSYEQYF. Written as DNA, the CDR3 is TGTGCCAGCTCACCGGGAGGGTCCTACGAGCAGTACTTC.

This chain links TRBV5-1 with TRBJ1-4, with TRBD1 matching over 12 bases. Germline lookup yields CDR1 SGHRS and CDR2 YFSETQ. Trimming at V came to 4 bases and at J to 1 base, leaving 8 bases not matched to a gene. The CDR3 spans 18 residues. In nucleotides, the CDR3 is TGCGCCAGCAGCCCCCGGGACAGGGGGCTAGTAACTAATGAAAAACTGTTTTTT. Its protein product is CASSPRDRGLVTNEKLFF.

The V and J genes are TRBV28 and TRBJ1-5; D unclear. Trimming removed 4 bases from V and 2 bases from J, with 15 bases in between. CDR1 is MDHEN, CDR2 SYDVKM, per germline. The CDR3 sequence is 16 residues long. The CDR3 loop reads CASSYQDPGGNQPQHF. The CDR3 DNA sequence: TGTGCCAGCAGTTATCAGGACCCCGGGGGCAATCAGCCCCAGCATTTT.

V is TRBV18 and J is TRBJ1-3; 7 bases agree with TRBD1. The CDR3 loop spans 15 amino acids. V lost 8 bases to trimming and J lost 0 bases; unmatched junction nucleotides: 7. In germline, CDR1 is KGHSH, CDR2 LQKENI. The CDR3 DNA sequence: TGTGCCAGCATACAGGGGCACCTCTCTGGAAACACCATATATTTT. This gives the protein CASIQGHLSGNTIYF.

This sequence joins TRBV13 and TRBJ2-7, with 13 bases identical to TRBD2. The ends lost 3 bases at V and 3 bases at J; junction bases unmatched: 5. CDR1 and CDR2 (germline): PRHDT, FYEKMQ (reference sequence). This CDR3 spans 16 amino acids. CDR3 protein: CASSLGLAGMYYEQYF. CDR3 sequence (DNA): TGTGCCAGCAGCTTGGGACTAGCGGGGATGTACTACGAGCAGTACTTC.

The chain recombines TRBV29-1 with TRBJ2-1; 9 bases align to TRBD2. The CDR3 consists of 16 residues. The germline V gene has CDR1 SQVTM and CDR2 ANQGSEA. The V and J ends lost 1 base and 8 bases, in that order; junction bases with no gene match: 12. CDR3 in amino acids: CSVEAWLAGSIDEQFF. Here the CDR3 DNA reads TGCAGCGTTGAAGCATGGCTAGCGGGAAGTATTGATGAGCAGTTCTTC.

This chain uses TRBV5-6 with TRBJ2-7; 7 bases map to TRBD1. The CDR3 is 14 residues long. V shed 5 bases, J shed 5 bases, and the junction held 10 bases outside the gene matches. From germline, CDR1 is SGHDT and CDR2 YYEEEE. In DNA, the CDR3 is TGTGCCAGCAGTTCAAGACAGGGCATCCACGAGCAGTACTTC. Its protein is CASSSRQGIHEQYF.

This chain uses TRBV4-1 with TRBJ1-2, with D uncertain. The V gene's germline CDR1 is MGHRA and CDR2 YSYEKL. This CDR3 is 15 amino acids long. Deletions cut 1 base from V and 0 bases from J, with 9 bases between. The CDR3 here is CASSQGELANYGYTF. CDR3 nucleotide sequence: TGCGCCAGCAGCCAAGGTGAATTAGCTAACTATGGCTACACCTTC.

The chain links TRBV5-1 to TRBJ1-4; 8 bases fit TRBD1. The CDR3 contains 15 residues. Losses at the gene ends were 1 base for V and 6 bases for J; bases not matched to a gene: 5. In germline, CDR1 is SGHRS, CDR2 YFSETQ. The CDR3 region is CASSLSPGGDEKLFF. The CDR3 DNA reads as TGCGCCAGCAGCTTGTCCCCAGGGGGCGATGAAAAACTGTTTTTT. Variable domain in full (rest from reference TRBV5-1 and TRBJ1-4): KAGVTQTPRYLIKTRGQQVTLSCSPISGHRSVSWYQQTPGQGLQFLFEYFSETQRNKGNFPGRFSGRQFSNSRSEMNVSTLELGDSALYLCASSLSPGGDEKLFFGSGTQLSVL.

The chain has TRBV6-5 and TRBJ1-6, with 10 bases that match TRBD1. The CDR3 has 15 residues. V shed 6 bases and J 10 bases; nucleotides not matched to a gene: 9. Germline V gives CDR1 MNHEY, CDR2 SVGAGI. The CDR3 loop reads CASRTGTGEVSPLHF. For the CDR3, the DNA is TGTGCCAGCAGGACCGGGACAGGGGAAGTGTCACCCCTCCACTTT.

The rearrangement uses TRBV7-9 and TRBJ2-1; TRBD2 aligns across 9 bases. Germline lookup yields CDR1 SEHNR and CDR2 FQNEAQ (reference sequence). V shed 1 base, J shed 5 bases, and the junction held 3 bases outside the gene matches. The CDR3 consists of 15 residues. The CDR3, as DNA: TGTGCCAGCAGCTTAGTCTTAGCGGGAGACAATGAGCAGTTCTTC. This translates into CASSLVLAGDNEQFF.

The V gene is TRBV7-2, the J gene TRBJ1-1; D is possibly TRBD1 (5 bases). The germline gives CDR1 SGHTA, CDR2 FQGNSA. CDR3 size: 16 residues. V was cut by 2 bases and J by 4 bases, with 17 bases left in between. CDR3 DNA: TGTGCCAGCAGCTTACTTCCAGGGAAATCGGGCACTGAAGCTTTCTTT. Encoded protein: CASSLLPGKSGTEAFF. Looking up the rest from reference TRBV7-2 and TRBJ1-1 gives the full variable domain: GAGVSQSPSNKVTEKGKDVELRCDPISGHTALYWYRQSLGQGLEFLIYFQGNSAPDKSGLPSDRFSAERTGGSVSTLTIQRTQQEDSAVYLCASSLLPGKSGTEAFFGQGTRLTVV.

The rearrangement joins TRBV5-6 to TRBJ1-5; D gene unclear. The CDR3 length is 14 residues. Germline values: CDR1 SGHDT, CDR2 YYEEEE. V was clipped by 0 bases and J by 4 bases, with 8 bases between them. The CDR3 DNA reads TGTGCCAGCAGCTTGGCAGGCCTTAATCAGCCCCAGCATTTT. This translates into CASSLAGLNQPQHF.

This chain connects TRBV5-3 to TRBJ1-5, with D possibly TRBD1 on 6 matching bases. TRBV5-3 is reported as an ORF; its role is uncertain. The ends were cut back, 7 bases at V and 3 bases at J, with 17 bases in the middle. This CDR3 is 15 amino acids long. CDR3 in DNA: TGTGCCAGAGCTCTGAGCGACAGGTACAATCAGCCCCAGCATTTT. It specifies CARALSDRYNQPQHF.

This rearrangement joins TRBV27 to TRBJ1-2, with D tentatively TRBD1 (5 bases). This CDR3 has 14 amino acids. V dropped 7 bases and J dropped 5 bases, with 17 bases sitting between them. Germline CDR1 is MNHEY and CDR2 is SMNVEV (reference sequence). CDR3 nucleotide sequence: TGTGCCAGCAAAACAGCGGGGGATACGTATGGCTACACCTTC. Translation gives CASKTAGDTYGYTF.

The J gene is TRBJ2-3, the V gene TRBV29-1; unclear D gene. Looked up from germline, CDR1 is SQVTM and CDR2 is ANQGSEA. The CDR3 is made up of 10 amino acids. In DNA form, the CDR3 reads TGCAGAGTGGGTTTGGGCCTCGGGTATTTT. Its translation: CRVGLGLGYF.

This chain links TRBV4-1 with TRBJ2-1; 7 positions agree with TRBD2. The germline gives CDR1 MGHRA, CDR2 YSYEKL. This CDR3 spans 17 amino acids. Unmatched junction bases numbered 5, after V lost 0 bases and J lost 0 bases. The CDR3 spells CASSQDPGGSSYNEQFF. The CDR3 DNA is TGCGCCAGCAGCCAAGATCCTGGCGGGAGCTCCTACAATGAGCAGTTCTTC.

This chain connects TRBV5-6 to TRBJ1-2; 12 bases map to TRBD1. The CDR3 is 16 amino acids. From germline, CDR1 is SGHDT and CDR2 YYEEEE. With 5 bases clipped from V and 7 bases from J, the junction kept 12 bases outside the gene matches. In nucleotides, the CDR3 is TGTGCCAGCAGACCTTCGCCGGGACAGGGGGCTTCTGGCTACACCTTC. It translates to CASRPSPGQGASGYTF.

The V call is TRBV28, the J call TRBJ2-7; 8 bases line up with TRBD1. This CDR3 region has 14 residues. Germline trimming cut 2 bases from V and 3 bases from J; bases unmatched to any gene: 3. Germline-derived CDR1 and CDR2 are MDHEN and SYDVKM. The CDR3 region is CASSLQGAFYEQYF. CDR3 sequence (DNA): TGTGCCAGCAGTTTACAGGGGGCTTTCTACGAGCAGTACTTC.

The chain is built from TRBV7-3 and TRBJ2-3; D is perhaps TRBD1 (6 bases). CDR3 length: 14 residues. Germline V gives CDR1 SGHTA, CDR2 FQGTGA. V gave up 5 bases and J gave up 3 bases, with 12 bases separating them. Here the CDR3 DNA reads TGTGCCAGCAGCCCAGGGGACGCGACAGATACGCAGTATTTT. It codes for CASSPGDATDTQYF. Filled out from reference TRBV7-3 and TRBJ2-3, the complete variable domain reads GAGVSQTPSNKVTEKGKYVELRCDPISGHTALYWYRQSLGQGPEFLIYFQGTGAADDSGLPNDRFFAVRPEGSVSTLKIQRTERGDSAVYLCASSPGDATDTQYFGPGTRLTVL.

The V gene is TRBV28, the J gene TRBJ1-2, with 10 bases matching TRBD1. V lost 6 bases and J lost 4; bases outside the gene matches: 8. The CDR3 totals 15 residues. Germline V gene data show CDR1 as MDHEN and CDR2 as SYDVKM. The CDR3, as DNA: TGTGCCAGCAGCTCAACCGGGACAGGGGTCTATGGCTACACCTTC. Its translation is CASSSTGTGVYGYTF.

The gene calls are TRBV5-1 and TRBJ1-1; D gene ambiguous. The CDR3 totals 14 residues. CDR1 SGHRS and CDR2 YFSETQ come from the germline V gene. Trimming took off 3 bases at V and 3 bases at J, with 12 bases between the two ends. CDR3 sequence reads: CASSSGRVDTEAFF. In DNA, the CDR3 is TGCGCCAGCAGCTCCGGTCGAGTAGACACTGAAGCTTTCTTT.

The V gene is TRBV5-1, the J gene TRBJ1-4; weak D call: TRBD1 (6 bases). Trimming removed 2 bases from V and 3 bases from J, with 8 bases in between. Germline assignment: CDR1 SGHRS and CDR2 YFSETQ. The CDR3 length is 14 residues. The CDR3 DNA follows: TGCGCCAGCAGCTTAGGACAGCCTAATGAAAAACTGTTTTTT. Protein: CASSLGQPNEKLFF.

The rearrangement links TRBV18 to TRBJ1-1, with TRBD1 as a possible D gene (5 bases). Germline CDR1 is KGHSH and CDR2 is LQKENI. Between the trimmed V and J ends, which lost 2 bases and 1 base, there was a span of 14 bases. This CDR3 comprises 16 residues. The CDR3 here is CASSPFGQGENTEAFF. In nucleotides, the CDR3 is TGTGCCAGCTCACCATTTGGGCAGGGTGAGAACACTGAAGCTTTCTTT.

Written as DNA, the CDR3 is TGTGCCAGCAGCTTAGATTCGGATCAGCCCCAGCATTTT. This translates into CASSLDSDQPQHF. The V gene is TRBV11-2, the J gene TRBJ1-5, with unresolved D. The length of the CDR3 is 13 residues. Germline CDR1 reads SGHAT; CDR2 reads FQNNGV. Trimming pared 0 bases from V and 5 bases from J, leaving 5 bases between. Based on the CDR3 plus reference TRBV11-2 and TRBJ1-5, the full variable domain is EAGVAQSPRYKIIEKRQSVAFWCNPISGHATLYWYQQILGQGPKLLIQFQNNGVVDDSQLPKDRFSAERLKGVDSTLKIQPAKLEDSAVYLCASSLDSDQPQHFGDGTRLSIL.